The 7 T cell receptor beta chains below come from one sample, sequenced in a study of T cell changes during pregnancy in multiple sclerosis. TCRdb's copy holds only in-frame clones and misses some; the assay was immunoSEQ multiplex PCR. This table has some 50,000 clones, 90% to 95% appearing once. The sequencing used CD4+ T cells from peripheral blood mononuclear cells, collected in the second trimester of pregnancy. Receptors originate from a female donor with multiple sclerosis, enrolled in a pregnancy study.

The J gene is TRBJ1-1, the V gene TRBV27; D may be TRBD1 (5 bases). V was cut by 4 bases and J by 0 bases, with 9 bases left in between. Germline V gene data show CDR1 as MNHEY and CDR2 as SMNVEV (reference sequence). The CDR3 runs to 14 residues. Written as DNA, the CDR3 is TGTGCCAGCAGTTACGCGACAGTGAACACTGAAGCTTTCTTT. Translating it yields CASSYATVNTEAFF.

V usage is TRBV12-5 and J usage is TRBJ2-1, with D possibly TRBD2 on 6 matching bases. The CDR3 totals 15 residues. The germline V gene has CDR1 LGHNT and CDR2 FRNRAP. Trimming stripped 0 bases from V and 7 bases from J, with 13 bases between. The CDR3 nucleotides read TGTGCTAGTGGTTTGGTACGGTCAGGGAGGAATGAGCAGTTCTTC. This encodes CASGLVRSGRNEQFF.

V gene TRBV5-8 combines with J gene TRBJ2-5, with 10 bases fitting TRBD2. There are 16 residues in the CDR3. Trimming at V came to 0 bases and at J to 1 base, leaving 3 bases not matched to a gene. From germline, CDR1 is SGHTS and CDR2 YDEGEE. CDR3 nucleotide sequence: TGTGCCAGCAGCTTGGGGACTAGCGGCTTCCAAGAGACCCAGTACTTC. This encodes CASSLGTSGFQETQYF.

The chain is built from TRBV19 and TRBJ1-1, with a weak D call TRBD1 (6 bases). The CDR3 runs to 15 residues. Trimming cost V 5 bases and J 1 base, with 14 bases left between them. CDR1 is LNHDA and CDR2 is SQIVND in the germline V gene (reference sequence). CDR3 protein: CASSPGGAANTEAFF. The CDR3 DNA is TGTGCCAGTAGTCCCGGGGGGGCTGCGAACACTGAAGCTTTCTTT.

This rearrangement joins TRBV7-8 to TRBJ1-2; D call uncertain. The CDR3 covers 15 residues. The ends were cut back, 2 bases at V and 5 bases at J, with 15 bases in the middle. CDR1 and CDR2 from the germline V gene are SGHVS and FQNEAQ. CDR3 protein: CASSLMAWPEYGYTF. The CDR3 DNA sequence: TGTGCCAGCAGCTTAATGGCCTGGCCTGAATATGGCTACACCTTC.

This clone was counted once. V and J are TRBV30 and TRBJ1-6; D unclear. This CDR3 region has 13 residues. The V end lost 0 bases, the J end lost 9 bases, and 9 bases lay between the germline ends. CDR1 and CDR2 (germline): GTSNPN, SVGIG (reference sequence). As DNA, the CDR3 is TGTGCCTGGAGTGTAATGGCTAGTTCACCCCTCCACTTT. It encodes CAWSVMASSPLHF.

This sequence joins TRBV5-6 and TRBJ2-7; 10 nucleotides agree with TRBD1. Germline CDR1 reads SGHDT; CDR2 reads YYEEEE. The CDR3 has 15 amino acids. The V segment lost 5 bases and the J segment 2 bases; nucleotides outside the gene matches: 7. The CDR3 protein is CASSHAGTGAYEQYF. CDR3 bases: TGTGCCAGCAGTCACGCCGGGACAGGGGCCTACGAGCAGTACTTC.